Listed below are T cell receptor beta chains from one sample, sequenced in a study of CD8 T cells in ankylosing spondylitis. A single record per CDR3 protein comes from TCRdb applying MiXCR to the 5' RACE reads. The sample lists approximately 250,000 distinct CDR3 sequences; more than 20% were seen once. The source material was blood, either unsorted or a sorted T cell fraction (not recorded which). The receptors stem from a male donor with ankylosing spondylitis or in good health (not recorded which). The CDR3 runs from the conserved cysteine through the conserved F or W. A D gene is named only where the DNA matches it firmly. The size field is filled for only some rows; it gives once, few, many or a size class.

D | size | J | V | CDR3 | DNA
TRBD1 | many | TRBJ2-5 | TRBV29-1 | CSVADRAQETQYF | TGCAGCGTGGCGGACAGGGCACAAGAGACCCAGTACTTC
- | many | TRBJ1-1 | TRBV20-1 | CSFNRNTEAFF | TGCAGTTTTAACAGGAACACTGAAGCTTTCTTT
- | few | TRBJ1-6 | TRBV12-3/TRBV12-4 | CASSHLGGNSPLHF | TGTGCCAGCAGTCATCTGGGAGGGAATTCACCCCTCCACTTT
TRBD1 | few | TRBJ1-5 | TRBV20-1 | CSARRDRGNNQPQHF | TGCAGTGCTAGAAGGGACAGGGGAAACAATCAGCCCCAGCATTTT
TRBD2 | many | TRBJ2-2 | TRBV9 | CASSVDLAGGPGTGELFF | TGTGCCAGCAGCGTAGATTTAGCGGGGGGGCCGGGCACCGGGGAGCTGTTTTTT
- | - | TRBJ1-1 | TRBV12-3/TRBV12-4 | CASSLMRNTEAFF | TGTGCCAGCAGTTTAATGAGGAACACTGAAGCTTTCTTT
- | many | TRBJ2-1 | TRBV30 | CAYITGLNEQFF | TGTGCCTACATCACAGGTCTAAATGAGCAGTTCTTC
- | few | TRBJ2-7 | TRBV20-1 | CSGLGGRSEQYF | TGCAGTGGTCTCGGGGGCCGAAGCGAGCAGTACTTC
- | few | TRBJ2-1 | TRBV20-1 | CSANPGGSDEQFF | TGCAGTGCTAACCCTGGGGGGTCGGATGAGCAGTTCTTC
- | many | TRBJ1-2 | TRBV7-3 | CASSFDRSSGYTF | TGTGCCAGCAGCTTCGACAGAAGTTCTGGCTACACCTTC
TRBD2 | many | TRBJ2-2 | TRBV11-2 | CASSLRGGGLVNTGELFF | TGTGCCAGCAGCTTACGTGGCGGGGGGCTGGTTAACACCGGGGAGCTGTTTTTT
TRBD2 | few | TRBJ2-5 | TRBV20-1 | CSTASGAVETQYF | TGCAGTACTGCCAGCGGGGCGGTGGAGACCCAGTACTTC
TRBD1 | - | TRBJ2-6 | TRBV27 | CASSSRTGGDSGANVLTF | TGTGCCAGCAGTTCCCGGACAGGGGGTGACTCTGGGGCCAACGTCCTGACTTTC
TRBD2 | many | TRBJ2-3 | TRBV29-1 | CSVLAGGITDTQYF | TGCAGCGTCCTAGCGGGGGGGATCACAGATACGCAGTATTTT
- | few | TRBJ2-1 | TRBV24-1 | CATSDPGAGMVNEQFF | TGTGCCACCAGTGACCCCGGGGCCGGAATGGTTAATGAGCAGTTCTTC
TRBD1 | - | TRBJ2-2 | TRBV20-1 | CSAPLTGRDTGELFF | TGCAGTGCCCCATTGACAGGGCGTGACACCGGGGAGCTGTTTTTT
TRBD2 | - | TRBJ2-7 | TRBV2 | CASRSLASSYEQYF | TGTGCCAGCAGGTCACTAGCGTCCTCCTACGAGCAGTACTTC
- | - | TRBJ2-1 | TRBV12-3/TRBV12-4 | CASNRGVYNEQFF | TGTGCCAGCAACCGCGGCGTATACAATGAGCAGTTCTTC
- | many | TRBJ2-5 | TRBV10-3 | CAISESVGRETQYF | TGTGCCATCAGTGAGTCCGTGGGCAGAGAGACCCAGTACTTC
TRBD2 | - | TRBJ2-5 | TRBV20-1 | CSAARGGETQYF | TGCAGTGCTGCCCGGGGGGGGGAGACCCAGTACTTC
- | many | TRBJ2-7 | TRBV3-1 | CASSQVAGYAYEQYF | TGTGCCAGCAGCCAAGTGGCAGGATATGCCTACGAGCAGTACTTC
TRBD1 | few | TRBJ2-7 | TRBV20-1 | CSASRTGGSDEQYF | TGCAGTGCTTCTCGGACAGGGGGCAGCGACGAGCAGTACTTC
- | few | TRBJ2-1 | TRBV5-6 | CASSSKGGSSDEQFF | TGTGCCAGCAGCTCGAAAGGTGGTAGTTCGGATGAGCAGTTCTTC
- | few | TRBJ2-3 | TRBV29-1 | CSVEAALDTQYF | TGCAGCGTTGAAGCCGCTTTAGATACGCAGTATTTT
- | few | TRBJ2-7 | TRBV4-2 | CASSQGPASYEQYF | TGTGCCAGCAGCCAGGGACCGGCCTCCTACGAGCAGTACTTC
- | - | TRBJ2-3 | TRBV10-3 | CAISKGVTDTQYF | TGTGCCATCTCAAAAGGCGTCACAGATACGCAGTATTTT
TRBD2 | - | TRBJ2-1 | TRBV6-5 | CASSYSPSGGTSQFF | TGTGCCAGCAGTTACTCGCCTAGCGGGGGGACCTCCCAGTTCTTC
- | few | TRBJ2-1 | TRBV6-1 | CASSNMGGSWDEQFF | TGTGCCAGCAGCAACATGGGGGGTTCGTGGGATGAGCAGTTCTTC
TRBD2 | - | TRBJ2-1 | TRBV3-1 | CATCRTSGDKNEQFF | TGTGCCACCTGTCGGACTAGCGGGGACAAGAATGAGCAGTTCTTC
TRBD2 | - | TRBJ2-3 | TRBV20-1 | CSAEGLAAISTDTQYF | TGCAGTGCTGAGGGGCTAGCGGCGATTAGCACAGATACGCAGTATTTT
TRBD2 | many | TRBJ2-5 | TRBV7-6 | CASSQGTSGQETQYF | TGTGCCAGCAGCCAAGGGACTAGCGGGCAAGAGACCCAGTACTTC
- | few | TRBJ2-7 | TRBV20-1 | CSAAGGHSYEQYF | TGCAGTGCCGCCGGGGGGCACTCCTACGAGCAGTACTTC